This TCR beta chain was profiled in a study of cytomegalovirus exposure and HLA in healthy donors. Study-level information: An earlier analysis found under 130 million unique TCR beta sequences from about 190 million T cells.

A multiplex PCR was run with 60 Vbeta primers and 13 Jbeta primers. TCRdb's copy holds only in-frame clones and misses some; the assay was immunoSEQ multiplex PCR. The sample includes fewer than 250,000 clones, roughly three quarters of them seen just once. The CDR3 consists of 15 residues. The germline gives CDR1 MNHEY, CDR2 SMNVEV (reference sequence). V lost 6 bases to trimming and J lost 0 bases, with 15 bases between them. This clonotype was sampled from a woman aged 18 to 35 in good health and CMV-seronegative. Sequencing used PBMCs. V usage is TRBV27 and J usage is TRBJ2-7, with D maybe TRBD2 (6 bases). The CDR3: CASRLGGPSSYEQYF. DNA for the CDR3: TGTGCCAGCAGGCTGGGGGGTCCTTCCTCCTACGAGCAGTACTTC.